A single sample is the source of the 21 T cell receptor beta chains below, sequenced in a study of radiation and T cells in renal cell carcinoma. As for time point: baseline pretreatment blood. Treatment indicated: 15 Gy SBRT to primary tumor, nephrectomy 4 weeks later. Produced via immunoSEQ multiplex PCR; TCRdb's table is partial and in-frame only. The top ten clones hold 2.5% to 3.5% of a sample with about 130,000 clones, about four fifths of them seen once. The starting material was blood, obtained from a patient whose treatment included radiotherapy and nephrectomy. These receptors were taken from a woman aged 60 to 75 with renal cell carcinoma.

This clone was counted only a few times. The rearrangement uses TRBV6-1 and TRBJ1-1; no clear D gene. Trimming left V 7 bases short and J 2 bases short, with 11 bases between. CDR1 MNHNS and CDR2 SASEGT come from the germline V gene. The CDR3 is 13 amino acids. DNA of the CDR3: TGTGCCAGCAAGGTAGATAGAAACACTGAAGCTTTCTTT. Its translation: CASKVDRNTEAFF.

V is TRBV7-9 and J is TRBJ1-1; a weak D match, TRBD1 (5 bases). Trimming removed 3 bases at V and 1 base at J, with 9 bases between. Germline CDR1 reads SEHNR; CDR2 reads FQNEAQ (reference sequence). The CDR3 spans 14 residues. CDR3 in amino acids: CASSFSGRNTEAFF. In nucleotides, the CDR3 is TGTGCCAGCAGCTTCTCAGGGAGGAACACTGAAGCTTTCTTT. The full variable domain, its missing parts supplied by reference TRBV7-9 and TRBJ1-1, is DTGVSQNPRHKITKRGQNVTFRCDPISEHNRLYWYRQTLGQGPEFLTYFQNEAQLEKSRLLSDRFSAERPKGSFSTLEIQRTEQGDSAMYLCASSFSGRNTEAFFGQGTRLTVV.

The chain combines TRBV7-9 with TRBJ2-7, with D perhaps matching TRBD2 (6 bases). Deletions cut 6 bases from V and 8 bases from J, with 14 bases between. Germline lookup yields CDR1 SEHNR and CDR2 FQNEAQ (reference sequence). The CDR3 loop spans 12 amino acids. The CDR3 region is CASSSGGIQQYF. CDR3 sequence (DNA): TGTGCCAGCAGTTCAGGAGGGATTCAGCAGTACTTC.

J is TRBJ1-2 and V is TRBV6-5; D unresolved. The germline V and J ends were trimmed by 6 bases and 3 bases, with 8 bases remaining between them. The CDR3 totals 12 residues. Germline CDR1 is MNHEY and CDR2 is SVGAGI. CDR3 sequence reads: CASSKGYYGYTF. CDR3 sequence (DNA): TGTGCCAGCAGCAAAGGGTACTATGGCTACACCTTC.

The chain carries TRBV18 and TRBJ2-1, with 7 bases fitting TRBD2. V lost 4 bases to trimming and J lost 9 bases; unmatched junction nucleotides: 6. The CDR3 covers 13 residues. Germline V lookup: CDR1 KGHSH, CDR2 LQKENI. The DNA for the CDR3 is TGTGCCAGCTCACTGGGGGGGTCGGGTGAGCAGTTCTTC. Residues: CASSLGGSGEQFF.

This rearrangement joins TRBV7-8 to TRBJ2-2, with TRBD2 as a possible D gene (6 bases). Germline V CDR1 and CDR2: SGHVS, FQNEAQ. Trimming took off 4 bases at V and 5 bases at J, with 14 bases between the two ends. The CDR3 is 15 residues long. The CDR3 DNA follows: TGTGCCAGCAGCTATCCTAGCGTCCAGACCGGGGAGCTGTTTTTT. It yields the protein CASSYPSVQTGELFF.

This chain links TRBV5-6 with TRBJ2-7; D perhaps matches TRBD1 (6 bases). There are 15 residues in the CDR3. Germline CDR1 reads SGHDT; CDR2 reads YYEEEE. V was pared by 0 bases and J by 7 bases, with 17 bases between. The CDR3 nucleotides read TGTGCCAGCAGCTTGGTTGTGGGGGCGCCGTGGGAGCAGTACTTC. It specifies CASSLVVGAPWEQYF.

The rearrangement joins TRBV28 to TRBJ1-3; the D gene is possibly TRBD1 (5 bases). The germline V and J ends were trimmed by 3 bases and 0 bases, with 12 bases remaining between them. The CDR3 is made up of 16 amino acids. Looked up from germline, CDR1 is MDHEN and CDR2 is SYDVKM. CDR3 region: CASSLGGAHSGNTIYF. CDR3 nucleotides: TGTGCCAGCAGTTTGGGAGGGGCCCACTCTGGAAACACCATATATTTT. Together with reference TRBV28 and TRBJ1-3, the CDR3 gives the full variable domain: DVKVTQSSRYLVKRTGEKVFLECVQDMDHENMFWYRQDPGLGLRLIYFSYDVKMKEKGDIPEGYSVSREKKERFSLILESASTNQTSMYLCASSLGGAHSGNTIYFGEGSWLTVV.

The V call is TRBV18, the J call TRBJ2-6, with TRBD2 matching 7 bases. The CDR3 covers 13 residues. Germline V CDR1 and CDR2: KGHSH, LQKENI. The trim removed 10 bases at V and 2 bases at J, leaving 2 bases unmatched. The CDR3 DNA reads TGTGCCACAGGGAGGGCTGGGGCCAACGTCCTGACTTTC. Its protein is CATGRAGANVLTF.

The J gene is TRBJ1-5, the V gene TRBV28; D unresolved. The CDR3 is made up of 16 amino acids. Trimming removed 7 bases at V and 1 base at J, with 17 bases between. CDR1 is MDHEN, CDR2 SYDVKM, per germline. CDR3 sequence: CASTRARGWSNQPQHF. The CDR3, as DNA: TGTGCCAGCACCCGGGCTCGGGGTTGGAGCAATCAGCCCCAGCATTTT.

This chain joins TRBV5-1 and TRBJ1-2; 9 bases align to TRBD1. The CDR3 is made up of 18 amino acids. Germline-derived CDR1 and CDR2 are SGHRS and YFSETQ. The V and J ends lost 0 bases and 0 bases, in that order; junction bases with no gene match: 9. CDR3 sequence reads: CASSLDGTGSLANYGYTF. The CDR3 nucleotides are TGCGCCAGCAGCTTGGATGGGACAGGGTCTTTAGCTAACTATGGCTACACCTTC.

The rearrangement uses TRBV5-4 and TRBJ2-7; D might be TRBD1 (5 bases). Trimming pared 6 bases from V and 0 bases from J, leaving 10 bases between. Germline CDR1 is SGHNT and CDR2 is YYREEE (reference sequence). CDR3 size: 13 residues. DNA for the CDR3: TGTGCCAGCATGTTCCAGGGCTCCTACGAGCAGTACTTC. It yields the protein CASMFQGSYEQYF.

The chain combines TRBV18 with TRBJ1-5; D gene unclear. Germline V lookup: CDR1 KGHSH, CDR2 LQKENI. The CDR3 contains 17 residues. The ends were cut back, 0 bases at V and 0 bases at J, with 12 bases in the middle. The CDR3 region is CASSPPGGYNSNQPQHF. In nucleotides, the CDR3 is TGTGCCAGCTCACCACCGGGCGGATATAATAGCAATCAGCCCCAGCATTTT.

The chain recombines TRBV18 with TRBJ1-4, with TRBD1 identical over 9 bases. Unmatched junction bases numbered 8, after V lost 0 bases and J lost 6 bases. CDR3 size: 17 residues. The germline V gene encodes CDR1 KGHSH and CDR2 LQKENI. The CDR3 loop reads CASSPPGLTGGDEKLFF. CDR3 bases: TGTGCCAGCTCACCACCGGGTTTGACAGGGGGAGATGAAAAACTGTTTTTT.

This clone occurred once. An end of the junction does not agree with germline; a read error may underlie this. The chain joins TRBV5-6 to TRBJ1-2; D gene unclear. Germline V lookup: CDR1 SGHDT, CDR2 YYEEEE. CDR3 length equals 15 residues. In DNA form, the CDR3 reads TGTGCCGGCAGCCACAACTCGGCCCATCTATATGGCTACACCTTC. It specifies CAGSHNSAHLYGYTF. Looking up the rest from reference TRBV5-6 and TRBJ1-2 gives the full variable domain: DAGVTQSPTHLIKTRGQQVTLRCSPKSGHDTVSWYQQALGQGPQFIFQYYEEEERQRGNFPDRFSGHQFPNYSSELNVNALLLGDSALYLCAGSHNSAHLYGYTFGSGTRLTVV.

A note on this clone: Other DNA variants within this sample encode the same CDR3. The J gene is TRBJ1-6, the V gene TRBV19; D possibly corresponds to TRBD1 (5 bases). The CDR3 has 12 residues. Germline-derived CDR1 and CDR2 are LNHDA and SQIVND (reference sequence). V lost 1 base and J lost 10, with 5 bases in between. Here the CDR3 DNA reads TGTGCCAGTAGTATAGGGGGGTCACCCCTCCACTTT. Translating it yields CASSIGGSPLHF.

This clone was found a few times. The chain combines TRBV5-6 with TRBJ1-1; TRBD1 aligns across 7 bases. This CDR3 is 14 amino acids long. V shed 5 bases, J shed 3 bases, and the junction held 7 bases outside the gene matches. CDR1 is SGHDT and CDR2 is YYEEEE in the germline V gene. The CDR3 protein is CASRKGALDTEAFF. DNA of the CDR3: TGTGCCAGCAGAAAGGGGGCACTGGACACTGAAGCTTTCTTT.

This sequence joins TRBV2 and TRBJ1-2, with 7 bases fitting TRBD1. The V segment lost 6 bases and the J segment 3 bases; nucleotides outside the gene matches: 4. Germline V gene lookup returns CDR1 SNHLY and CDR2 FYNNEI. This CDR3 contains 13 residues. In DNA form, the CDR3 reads TGTGCCAGCAGCACGACAGGGTACTATGGCTACACCTTC. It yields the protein CASSTTGYYGYTF.

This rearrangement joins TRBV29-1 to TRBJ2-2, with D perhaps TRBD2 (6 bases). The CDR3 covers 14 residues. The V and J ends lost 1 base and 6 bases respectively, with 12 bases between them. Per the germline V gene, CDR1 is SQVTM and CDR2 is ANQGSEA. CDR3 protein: CSVEAPRESGELFF. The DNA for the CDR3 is TGCAGCGTTGAAGCGCCCCGGGAGTCCGGGGAGCTGTTTTTT.

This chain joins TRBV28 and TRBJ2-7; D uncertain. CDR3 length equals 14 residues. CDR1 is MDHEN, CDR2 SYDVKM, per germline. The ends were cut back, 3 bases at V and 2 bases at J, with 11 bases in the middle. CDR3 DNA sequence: TGTGCCAGCAGTTTCGGACGGCCGGCCTACGAGCAGTACTTC. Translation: CASSFGRPAYEQYF.

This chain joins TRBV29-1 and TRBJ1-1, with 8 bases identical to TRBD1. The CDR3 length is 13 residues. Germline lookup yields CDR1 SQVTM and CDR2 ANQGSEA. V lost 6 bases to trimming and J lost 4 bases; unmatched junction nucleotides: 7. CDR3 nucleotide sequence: TGCAGCGTGTCACAGGGGGAGGGCACTGAAGCTTTCTTT. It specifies CSVSQGEGTEAFF.